These 4 T cell receptor beta chains came from one sample sequenced in a study of T-cell reconstitution after alpha-beta-depleted transplantation in children. The authors prepared the TCRbeta library with unique molecular identifiers. TCRdb re-called the PCR reads with MiXCR, one entry per CDR3 protein. The sample has a few hundred thousand distinct CDR3 sequences, 13% seen once. The sequencing used PBMCs, mostly from graft donor cells, collected 360 days after TCRalphabeta/CD19-depleted stem cell transplant. The receptor set was obtained from a male patient aged 10 to 17 who had a stem cell transplant for acute myeloid leukemia, so the T cells may come from the graft donor.

In its sample, this clonotype was seen a few times. V is TRBV12-3 or TRBV12-4 and J is TRBJ2-7; D might be TRBD1 or TRBD2, each matching 6 bases. V lost 6 bases and J 5 bases, leaving 14 bases between the germline ends. This CDR3 is built from 13 residues. The CDR3 coding sequence is TGTGCCAGCAGCCCACCCGGGGGCCACGAGCAGTACTTC. Its translation: CASSPPGGHEQYF.

This clonotype was seen a handful of times. The chain joins TRBV14 to TRBJ2-7; the D gene is possibly TRBD1 (5 bases). Germline V gene sequence: CDR1 SGHDN, CDR2 FVKESK. Deletions cut 2 bases from V and 5 bases from J, with 13 bases between. This CDR3 comprises 14 residues. Here the CDR3 reads CASSQRAGIDEQYF. The CDR3, as DNA: TGTGCCAGCAGCCAAAGAGCAGGGATCGACGAGCAGTACTTC.

This chain connects TRBV11-3 to TRBJ2-7; the match to TRBD1 covers 7 bases. Trimming cost V 2 bases and J 2 bases; bases outside gene matches: 12. Per the germline V gene, CDR1 is SGHNT and CDR2 is YENEEA. The length of the CDR3 is 17 residues. For the CDR3, the DNA is TGTGCCAGCAGCTTAACACGAACCCGAACAGGGGCCTACGAGCAGTACTTC. Amino acids: CASSLTRTRTGAYEQYF.

This clonotype was counted between two and nine times. The chain is built from TRBV4-3 and TRBJ2-7; TRBD2 aligns across 7 bases. The V gene's germline CDR1 is LGHNA and CDR2 YSLEER. Unmatched junction bases numbered 17, after V lost 6 bases and J lost 3 bases. The CDR3 covers 17 residues. The CDR3 DNA sequence: TGCGCCAGCAGGTTAAGGGAGGGTGGAACAGTTTGCTACGAGCAGTACTTC. Encoded protein: CASRLREGGTVCYEQYF.